This T cell receptor (beta chain) was sequenced in a study of T cells in Graves' hyperthyroidism and ophthalmopathy. Study-level findings and limits: Prediction of ophthalmopathy progression came a median approximately 6.6 months pre-onset. Most thyroid clonotypes expanded above 0.001 appeared in blood too.

This CDR3 region has 14 residues. V lost 1 base to trimming and J lost 5 bases, with 9 bases between them. Germline-derived CDR1 and CDR2 are MNHNS and SASEGT. RNA transcripts yielded amplified TCR beta CDR3 regions. HTBI primers were employed in a first-round RT-PCR of the TCR CDR3. TCRdb re-called the multiplex PCR reads with MiXCR, one entry per CDR3 protein. The sample holds around 600,000 distinct CDR3 sequences, roughly 16% seen once. Regarding this clonotype: Its target is not known.

The rearrangement links TRBV6-1 to TRBJ1-5; a possible D gene is TRBD1 (5 bases). Sequenced material: blood. This receptor was identified in a middle-aged woman with Graves' ophthalmopathy. The DNA of the CDR3 is TGTGCCAGCAGTGAAGGGGACTCAGATCAGCCCCAGCATTTT. Encoded protein: CASSEGDSDQPQHF.